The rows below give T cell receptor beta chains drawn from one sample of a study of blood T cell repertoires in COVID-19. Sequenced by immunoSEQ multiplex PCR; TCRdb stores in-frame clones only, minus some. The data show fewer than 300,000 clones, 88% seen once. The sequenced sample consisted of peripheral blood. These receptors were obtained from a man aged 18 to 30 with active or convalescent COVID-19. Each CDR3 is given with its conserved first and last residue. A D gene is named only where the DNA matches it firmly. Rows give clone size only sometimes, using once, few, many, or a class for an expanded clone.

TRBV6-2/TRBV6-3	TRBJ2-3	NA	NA	CASSSTRITDTQYF	TGTGCCAGCAGTTCGACTAGGATCACAGATACGCAGTATTTT
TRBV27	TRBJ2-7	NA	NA	CASSLGAGFDYEQYF	TGTGCCAGCAGTTTAGGGGCAGGGTTCGATTACGAGCAGTACTTC
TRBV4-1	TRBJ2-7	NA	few	CASSQGTATYEQYF	TGCGCCAGCAGCCAAGGGACAGCTACCTACGAGCAGTACTTC
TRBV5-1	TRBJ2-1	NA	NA	CASRADSYNEQFF	TGCGCCAGCAGGGCAGACTCCTACAATGAGCAGTTCTTC
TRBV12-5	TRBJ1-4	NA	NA	CASGLWGRNEKLFF	TGTGCTAGTGGTTTGTGGGGGAGGAATGAAAAACTGTTTTTT
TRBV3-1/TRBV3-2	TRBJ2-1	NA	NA	CASSQGGTFYNEQFF	TGTGCCAGCAGCCAAGGGGGGACATTCTACAATGAGCAGTTCTTC
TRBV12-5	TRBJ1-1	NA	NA	CASGLGGLVEAFF	TGTGCTAGTGGTTTGGGGGGGCTGGTTGAAGCTTTCTTT
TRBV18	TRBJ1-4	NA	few	CASSPSWATNEKLFF	TGTGCCAGCTCACCATCCTGGGCCACTAATGAAAAACTGTTTTTT
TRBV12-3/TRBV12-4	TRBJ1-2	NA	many	CASRKQVSGYTF	TGTGCCAGCAGGAAACAGGTGTCTGGCTACACCTTC
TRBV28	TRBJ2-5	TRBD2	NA	CASSRGRAETQYF	TGTGCCAGCAGCCGGGGGAGGGCAGAGACCCAGTACTTC
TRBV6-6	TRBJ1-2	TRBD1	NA	CASTRTGASGGYTF	TGTGCCAGCACCAGGACAGGCGCATCGGGCGGCTACACCTTC
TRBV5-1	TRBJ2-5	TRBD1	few	CASSHGQGQETQYF	TGCGCCAGCAGCCACGGACAGGGACAAGAGACCCAGTACTTC
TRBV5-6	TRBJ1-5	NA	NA	CASSLGWAEGQPQHF	TGTGCCAGCAGCTTGGGTTGGGCGGAGGGTCAGCCCCAGCATTTT
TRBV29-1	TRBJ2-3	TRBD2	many	CSVEGFGLAGGLEGTYTQYF	TGCAGCGTTGAGGGATTTGGACTAGCGGGGGGTTTAGAAGGGACTTATACGCAGTATTTT
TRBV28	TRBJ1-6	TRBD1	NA	CASSPTGDNSPLHF	TGTGCCAGCAGTCCCACAGGGGATAATTCACCCCTCCACTTT
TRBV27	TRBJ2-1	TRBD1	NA	CASSLMGQGYNEQFF	TGTGCCAGCAGTTTAATGGGACAGGGGTACAATGAGCAGTTCTTC
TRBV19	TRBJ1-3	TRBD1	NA	CASSHRGPSGNTIYF	TGTGCCAGTAGTCACAGGGGGCCCTCTGGAAACACCATATATTTT
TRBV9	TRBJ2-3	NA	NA	CASSVASTDTQYF	TGTGCCAGCAGCGTAGCTAGCACAGATACGCAGTATTTT
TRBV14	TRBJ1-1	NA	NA	CASSQGADTEAFF	TGTGCCAGCAGCCAAGGTGCGGACACTGAAGCTTTCTTT
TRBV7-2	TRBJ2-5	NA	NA	CASSLGPGSETQYF	TGTGCCAGCAGCTTAGGCCCAGGGTCAGAGACCCAGTACTTC
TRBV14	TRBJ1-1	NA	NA	CASSQMRGGTEAFF	TGTGCCAGCAGCCAAATGAGGGGGGGAACTGAAGCTTTCTTT
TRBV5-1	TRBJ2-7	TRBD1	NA	CASSNQGARNEQYF	TGCGCCAGCAGCAACCAGGGGGCGCGCAACGAGCAGTACTTC